This T cell receptor beta chain comes out of a study of cytomegalovirus exposure and HLA in healthy donors. The PCR had 60 Vbeta and 13 Jbeta primers. This table comes from immunoSEQ multiplex PCR, and its TCRdb copy is limited to in-frame clones, with some not included. This sample has some 130,000 clones; approximately 80% occur once, and the top ten carry around 1.9%. The CDR3 has 16 residues. The V and J ends lost 1 base and 0 bases, in that order; junction bases with no gene match: 4. Germline V gene sequence: CDR1 SGDLS, CDR2 YYNGEE. The chain combines TRBV9 with TRBJ1-1; TRBD1 matches at 9 bases. Sequencing was done on a sample of PBMCs. The clonotype originates from a woman aged 40-49 years in good health and CMV-seronegative. The CDR3 loop reads CASSVQTGGMNTEAFF. The CDR3, as DNA: TGTGCCAGCAGCGTACAGACAGGGGGGATGAACACTGAAGCTTTCTTT.